This T cell receptor beta chain was recorded in a study of naive and memory T cell subsets. Two oligonucleotides, mixed equimolar, formed the beta constant-region primer covering TRBC1 and TRBC2. Nested alpha and beta constant-region primers with the SP2 primer drove four PCR rounds on ligated cDNA. TCRdb independently ran MiXCR on the UMI-ligation and nested PCR reads; one entry per CDR3 protein. Of over 90,000 distinct CDR3 sequences in the sample, 11% are singletons; the top ten hold around 0.13%. To note about this clonotype: Antigen: not known.

Whole-study results and caveats: Possibly reflecting memory cells re-expressing CD45RA, a few larger clonotypes occurred in naive repertoires, especially CD8. Clonotypes here are unpaired alpha or beta chain sequences.

Trimming took 2 bases from V and 4 from J; bases not matched to a gene: 10. Germline V gene lookup returns CDR1 MNHNY and CDR2 SVGAGI (reference sequence). The CDR3 is 18 residues long. The chain employs TRBV6-6 and TRBJ2-4; 11 nucleotides match TRBD1. This clonotype was obtained from a human donor in good health. Sequences were obtained from naive CD4+ T cells from blood. This CDR3 reads CASSYKYGQGAIKNIQYF. The DNA for the CDR3 is TGTGCCAGCAGTTACAAATATGGACAGGGGGCGATTAAAAACATTCAGTACTTC.